The next 26 T cell receptor beta chains were all read from a single sample in a study of human T cells and chemical hapten exposure. TCRdb called the RACE reads again in MiXCR, with one record for every CDR3 protein. The data contain around 350,000 distinct CDR3 sequences, approximately 5% of them singletons. Time point denoted: pre-sensitization, week 0. Treatment meaning: therapeutic diphenylcyclopropenone sensitization with weekly scalp DPC. Source: whole blood, taken in connection with sensitization to the hapten diphenylcyclopropenone (DPC). The receptors shown here come from a woman between 18 and 29 years old with alopecia areata. Some clones in this sample may be carry-over from other donors' samples.

There are many counts of this clonotype. The V and J genes are TRBV3-1 and TRBJ2-3; D is undetermined. Germline CDR1 reads LGHDT; CDR2 reads YNNKEL (reference sequence). CDR3 size: 15 residues. The ends were cut back, 0 bases at V and 4 bases at J, with 11 bases in the middle. CDR3 sequence reads: CASSQDTLAPDTQYF. As DNA, the CDR3 is TGTGCCAGCAGCCAAGACACACTCGCACCAGATACGCAGTATTTT.

The chain employs TRBV28 and TRBJ2-1; D is unclear. The CDR3 is 16 residues long. Germline V lookup: CDR1 MDHEN, CDR2 SYDVKM. Trimming cost V 6 bases and J 6 bases, with 21 bases left between them. CDR3 DNA sequence: TGTGCCAGCAGGTCCGGGCCCCTGGCCGTGGGCAATGAGCAGTTCTTC. This encodes CASRSGPLAVGNEQFF.

This clonotype was counted only a few times. V is TRBV4-3 and J is TRBJ1-6; D not certain. V was pared by 2 bases and J by 10 bases, with 21 bases between. CDR1 is LGHNA and CDR2 is YSLEER in the germline V gene. The CDR3 spans 17 residues. CDR3 sequence (DNA): TGCGCCAGCAGCCAAAATCCCAGGATCGGCGGTCGATCACCCCTCCACTTT. This gives the protein CASSQNPRIGGRSPLHF.

This clonotype was seen more than once but under ten times. The chain's CDR3 is CASSSPPGRRPLHF. The CDR3 region has the DNA TGTGCCAGCAGCTCCCCACCCGGGAGGAGACCCCTCCACTTT. The chain joins TRBV7-2 to TRBJ1-6; no firm D call. The CDR3 loop spans 14 amino acids. CDR1 is SGHTA and CDR2 is FQGNSA in the germline V gene. The germline V and J ends were trimmed by 4 bases and 12 bases, with 16 bases remaining between them.

Many counts were recorded for this clonotype. The gene calls are TRBV9 and TRBJ1-4; unclear D gene. This CDR3 comprises 15 residues. V lost 0 bases to trimming and J lost 4 bases, with 10 bases between them. Germline values: CDR1 SGDLS, CDR2 YYNGEE. CDR3 protein: CASSVDEGRNEKLFF. The CDR3 bases are TGTGCCAGCAGCGTAGACGAGGGCCGTAATGAAAAACTGTTTTTT. The whole variable domain, remainder taken from reference TRBV9 and TRBJ1-4, is DSGVTQTPKHLITATGQRVTLRCSPRSGDLSVYWYQQSLDQGLQFLIQYYNGEERAKGNILERFSAQQFPDLHSELNLSSLELGDSALYFCASSVDEGRNEKLFFGSGTQLSVL.

This clonotype came up many times. J is TRBJ2-7 and V is TRBV28; 7 bases fit TRBD1. V shed 1 base, J shed 0 bases, and the junction held 6 bases outside the gene matches. Germline lookup yields CDR1 MDHEN and CDR2 SYDVKM. The CDR3 consists of 16 residues. In nucleotides, the CDR3 is TGTGCCAGCAGTTTATCGACAGGGCCCGACTCCTACGAGCAGTACTTC. Protein product: CASSLSTGPDSYEQYF.

V is TRBV18 and J is TRBJ2-7; TRBD1 matches at 8 bases. Germline V lookup: CDR1 KGHSH, CDR2 LQKENI. The CDR3 extends over 14 amino acids. The V gene end was trimmed by 3 bases and the J gene end by 5 bases; junction bases not matched to a gene: 6. The CDR3 DNA follows: TGTGCCAGCTCACCGCCCGGGACAGGAAACGAGCAGTACTTC. Translating it yields CASSPPGTGNEQYF.

This clonotype was recorded at least ten times. J is TRBJ2-6 and V is TRBV28, with D unclear. V lost 7 bases to trimming and J lost 0 bases, with 4 bases between them. The germline gives CDR1 MDHEN, CDR2 SYDVKM. This CDR3 has 13 residues. The chain's CDR3 is CASTSSGANVLTF. The CDR3 nucleotides are TGTGCCAGCACCAGCTCTGGGGCCAACGTCCTGACTTTC.

In its sample, this clonotype was seen many times. The chain combines TRBV5-1 with TRBJ2-3; the D is unclear. The CDR3 has 12 residues. Germline V CDR1 and CDR2: SGHRS, YFSETQ. V gave up 0 bases and J gave up 7 bases, with 6 bases separating them. Here the CDR3 reads CASSLAQNTQYF. CDR3 nucleotide sequence: TGCGCCAGCAGCTTGGCGCAAAATACGCAGTATTTT.

This clonotype was observed many times. The J gene is TRBJ1-1, the V gene TRBV20-1; D is uncertain. V dropped 1 base and J dropped 11 bases, with 2 bases sitting between them. The CDR3 has 8 amino acids. The germline V gene encodes CDR1 DFQATT and CDR2 SNEGSKA (reference sequence). CDR3 sequence (DNA): TGCAGTGCTAGAGGTGCTTTCTTT. The encoded protein is CSARGAFF.

This clonotype has ten or more counts. V gene TRBV6-5 combines with J gene TRBJ2-2; possible D gene TRBD1, 6 bases. This CDR3 has 16 residues. Between the trimmed V and J ends, which lost 6 bases and 4 bases, there was a span of 18 bases. Germline lookup yields CDR1 MNHEY and CDR2 SVGAGI. CDR3 sequence reads: CASSKTLDSPTGELFF. CDR3 bases: TGTGCCAGCAGCAAGACTTTGGACAGCCCCACCGGGGAGCTGTTTTTT.

The sample holds a few counts of this clonotype. V usage is TRBV11-1 and J usage is TRBJ1-6, with 7 bases that match TRBD1. This CDR3 spans 16 amino acids. The germline gives CDR1 SGHAT, CDR2 FQDESV (reference sequence). With 8 bases clipped from V and 0 bases from J, the junction kept 7 bases outside the gene matches. CDR3 DNA: TGTGCCAGCCAGGAGGACAGGAGCTCCTATAATTCACCCCTCCACTTT. Its translation is CASQEDRSSYNSPLHF.

This clonotype was seen at least ten times. The chain joins TRBV5-1 to TRBJ2-5; possibly TRBD1 for D (5 bases). Germline assignment: CDR1 SGHRS and CDR2 YFSETQ. The CDR3 is 15 amino acids. V lost 0 bases to trimming and J lost 4 bases, with 13 bases between them. The CDR3: CASSLASLGAETQYF. The CDR3 nucleotides read TGCGCCAGCAGCTTGGCAAGTCTAGGGGCAGAGACCCAGTACTTC.

The rearrangement links TRBV7-9 to TRBJ1-2, with 8 bases lining up with TRBD1. The germline gives CDR1 SEHNR, CDR2 FQNEAQ (reference sequence). This CDR3 has 12 residues. V lost 7 bases and J lost 4; bases outside the gene matches: 2. The DNA for the CDR3 is TGTGCCAGCACAGGGGGCGGCTATGGCTACACCTTC. Residues: CASTGGGYGYTF.

This clonotype was seen more than once but under ten times. The chain combines TRBV12-3 or TRBV12-4 with TRBJ2-7; D tentatively fits TRBD1 or TRBD2 (5 bases each). The CDR3 consists of 15 residues. Trimming removed 1 base at V and 0 bases at J, with 10 bases between. CDR3 loop: CASSLDPGTSYEQYF. CDR3 nucleotide sequence: TGTGCCAGCAGTTTAGACCCAGGGACCTCCTACGAGCAGTACTTC.

This sequence joins TRBV6-2 or TRBV6-3 and TRBJ2-4; 7 bases align to TRBD1. Germline V gene data show CDR1 as MNHEY and CDR2 as SVGEGT. V gave up 5 bases and J gave up 2 bases; unmatched junction bases: 3. This CDR3 is built from 14 residues. In DNA, the CDR3 is TGTGCCAGCAGTCCACAGGGGTCCAAAAACATTCAGTACTTC. Encoded protein: CASSPQGSKNIQYF.

This clonotype showed up just a few times. This chain connects TRBV12-3 or TRBV12-4 to TRBJ2-7; D might be TRBD2 (6 bases). This CDR3 spans 14 amino acids. V was pared by 5 bases and J by 5 bases, with 16 bases between. CDR3 residues: CASSVRDSGHEQYF. In nucleotides, the CDR3 is TGTGCCAGCAGTGTGCGGGATTCGGGCCACGAGCAGTACTTC.

The genes are TRBV2 and TRBJ1-3; no clear D gene. Germline assignment: CDR1 SNHLY and CDR2 FYNNEI. V lost 9 bases to trimming and J lost 0 bases, with 9 bases between them. This CDR3 spans 13 amino acids. This chain's CDR3 is CASCPGSGNTIYF. CDR3 nucleotides: TGTGCCAGTTGTCCAGGCTCTGGAAACACCATATATTTT.

This clonotype was counted many times. CDR3 nucleotide sequence: TGCGCCAGCAGCCCTCTGAAGACAGGGGAGGGTGGCTACACCTTC. Amino acid sequence: CASSPLKTGEGGYTF. The chain joins TRBV4-1 to TRBJ1-2; 8 bases are shared with TRBD1. The CDR3 extends over 15 amino acids. Germline values: CDR1 MGHRA, CDR2 YSYEKL. The V gene end was trimmed by 4 bases and the J gene end by 7 bases; junction bases not matched to a gene: 11.

CDR3 residues: CASSRQGQEKLFF. The DNA for the CDR3 is TGTGCCAGCAGCCGACAGGGGCAAGAAAAACTGTTTTTT. The chain combines TRBV6-2 or TRBV6-3 with TRBJ1-4; TRBD1 matches 8 bases. This CDR3 comprises 13 residues. After removal of 6 bases from V and 8 bases from J, the junction contained 5 bases not matched to a gene. The germline V gene encodes CDR1 MNHEY and CDR2 SVGEGT.

In its sample, this clonotype was seen many times. The chain carries TRBV29-1 and TRBJ2-2; TRBD1 agrees at 9 bases. The CDR3 extends over 13 amino acids. Looked up from germline, CDR1 is SQVTM and CDR2 is ANQGSEA. V trimming: 0 bases; J trimming: 11 bases; junction bases outside the gene matches: 4. For the CDR3, the DNA is TGCAGCGTTGAAGATCAGGGACAGGGTGAGCTGTTTTTT. It codes for CSVEDQGQGELFF.

This clonotype was observed a handful of times. The chain combines TRBV23-1 with TRBJ2-6; possibly TRBD1 or TRBD2 for D (6 bases each). TRBV23-1 is flagged as an ORF with uncertain function. V lost 4 bases and J 3 bases, leaving 16 bases between the germline ends. This CDR3 has 17 residues. In DNA form, the CDR3 reads TGCGCCAGCAGTCCCCCGCGACGGGGGCTTGGGGCCAACGTCCTGACTTTC. Its translation: CASSPPRRGLGANVLTF.

This clonotype was seen many times. This chain uses TRBV18 with TRBJ1-1; no clear D. The CDR3 sequence is 13 residues long. Trimming took 4 bases from V and 1 from J, leaving 7 bases between them. The germline V gene has CDR1 KGHSH and CDR2 LQKENI. The CDR3 is CASSRESNTEAFF. As DNA, the CDR3 is TGTGCCAGCTCACGGGAATCGAACACTGAAGCTTTCTTT. Together with reference TRBV18 and TRBJ1-1, the CDR3 gives the full variable domain: NAGVMQNPRHLVRRRGQEARLRCSPMKGHSHVYWYRQLPEEGLKFMVYLQKENIIDESGMPKERFSAEFPKEGPSILRIQQVVRGDSAAYFCASSRESNTEAFFGQGTRLTVV.

This clonotype was seen many times. The chain links TRBV4-3 to TRBJ1-4; possible D gene TRBD1, 5 bases. Trimming left V 0 bases short and J 4 bases short, with 15 bases between. The V gene's germline CDR1 is LGHNA and CDR2 YSLEER. CDR3 length: 17 residues. The chain's CDR3 is CASSQDLLGRVNEKLFF. CDR3 in DNA: TGCGCCAGCAGCCAAGATTTGTTAGGCAGGGTTAATGAAAAACTGTTTTTT.

The sample holds many counts of this clonotype. This chain connects TRBV4-1 to TRBJ2-1; TRBD1 matches at 9 bases. Trimming cost V 1 base and J 6 bases; bases outside gene matches: 4. The germline V gene has CDR1 MGHRA and CDR2 YSYEKL. This CDR3 region has 15 residues. CDR3 coding DNA: TGCGCCAGCAGCCAAGCGGGGACAGGGTCCAATGAGCAGTTCTTC. Encoded protein: CASSQAGTGSNEQFF.

Ten or more counts support this clonotype. The chain links TRBV5-4 to TRBJ2-3; D ambiguous. The CDR3 totals 16 residues. V gave up 0 bases and J gave up 4 bases, with 15 bases separating them. Germline CDR1 SGHNT, CDR2 YYREEE (reference sequence). CDR3 bases: TGTGCCAGCAGCTTGGTTCCGCCCGGAAGGCCAGATACGCAGTATTTT. Amino acids: CASSLVPPGRPDTQYF.